The sequence of this T cell receptor (beta chain) was determined in a study of type 1 regulatory T cells. Study information: This in vitro CD4 product, T-allo10, is enriched for Tr1 cells and alloantigen-specific.

This CDR3 comprises 16 residues. Looked up from germline, CDR1 is MNHEY and CDR2 is SVGAGI. Unmatched junction bases numbered 8, after V lost 0 bases and J lost 5 bases. This clonotype occurred a few times. Its antigen remains unidentified. MiXCR, run by TCRdb on the reads, gives a single entry per CDR3 protein. The sample comprises roughly 71,000 distinct CDR3 sequences, about 60% of which are singletons, and 7% to 9.5% rests with the top ten. The specimen sequenced was cultured T cells, either the whole culture or a sorted T cell fraction (not recorded which). Subset of the sample: Tr1-enriched cell product generated in vitro against host alloantigens. This sequence was found in a human donor in good health. The gene calls are TRBV6-5 and TRBJ2-7; TRBD1 matches 9 bases. The CDR3 sequence is CASSYSTTGGLDEQYF. CDR3 in DNA: TGTGCCAGCAGTTACTCGACAACAGGGGGCTTAGACGAGCAGTACTTC.